The 8 T cell receptor beta chains in this list originate from one sample, sequenced in a study of T cells after yellow fever vaccination. TCRdb passed the 5' RACE reads through MiXCR, listing each CDR3 protein once. The table has approximately 340,000 distinct CDR3 sequences, 7.5% to 9% seen once. The sequenced sample was PBMCs, obtained on the day of the first yellow fever vaccination. Every receptor here comes from a man between 18 and 35 years old who received the YFV17D yellow fever vaccine.

The V and J genes are TRBV28 and TRBJ2-2; 8 positions match TRBD2. The CDR3 sequence is 14 residues long. The ends lost 8 bases at V and 0 bases at J; junction bases unmatched: 2. Germline assignment: CDR1 MDHEN and CDR2 SYDVKM. CDR3 DNA: TGTGCCAGCCACGGGGGGGCGAACACCGGGGAGCTGTTTTTT. This translates into CASHGGANTGELFF.

V and J are TRBV7-9 and TRBJ2-2; 12 bases match TRBD1. The ends lost 6 bases at V and 5 bases at J; junction bases unmatched: 7. Looked up from germline, CDR1 is SEHNR and CDR2 is FQNEAQ (reference sequence). The CDR3 consists of 16 residues. CDR3 nucleotide sequence: TGTGCCAGCAGTGGCCGGGACAGGGGGCGAACCGGGGAGCTGTTTTTT. It is translated as CASSGRDRGRTGELFF.

The rearrangement uses TRBV13 and TRBJ1-3, with TRBD1 matching 9 bases. V trimming: 5 bases; J trimming: 4 bases; junction bases outside the gene matches: 3. This CDR3 comprises 14 residues. CDR1 and CDR2 (germline): PRHDT, FYEKMQ (reference sequence). CDR3 loop: CASSGTGGGNTIYF. CDR3 in DNA: TGTGCCAGCAGCGGTACAGGGGGCGGAAACACCATATATTTT.

V is TRBV25-1 and J is TRBJ1-2; possibly TRBD1 for D (5 bases). V dropped 8 bases and J dropped 7 bases, with 20 bases sitting between them. Germline values: CDR1 MGHDK, CDR2 SYGVNS. CDR3 length equals 14 residues. The CDR3 DNA reads as TGTGCCAGCGGGGACGTTGGAAGGGAGGGTGGCTACACCTTC. Translating it yields CASGDVGREGGYTF.

This sequence joins TRBV4-2 and TRBJ2-1; TRBD2 aligns across 10 bases. CDR3 length: 17 amino acids. V lost 0 bases to trimming and J lost 8 bases; unmatched junction nucleotides: 10. Germline V gene data show CDR1 as LGHNA and CDR2 as YNFKEQ. The CDR3 loop reads CASSQEPGLAGAHEQFF. The CDR3 nucleotides are TGTGCCAGCAGCCAAGAACCTGGGCTAGCGGGGGCCCATGAGCAGTTCTTC.

This clonotype was seen many times. This chain links TRBV29-1 with TRBJ2-1; no clear D gene. V lost 7 bases and J lost 13, with 11 bases in between. Germline V gives CDR1 SQVTM, CDR2 ANQGSEA. The CDR3 is 9 amino acids. In nucleotides, the CDR3 is TGCAGCGCAACGCTAGGCCAGTTCTTC. It encodes CSATLGQFF.

At least ten counts were recorded for this clonotype. The chain combines TRBV10-3 with TRBJ2-3, with D hard to call. Trimming took 5 bases from V and 2 from J, leaving 20 bases between them. The CDR3 runs 17 residues. Germline V lookup: CDR1 ENHRY, CDR2 SYGVKD. CDR3 amino acids: CAISNPTGLVATDTQYF. The CDR3 nucleotides are TGTGCCATCAGTAACCCCACGGGCTTAGTGGCCACAGATACGCAGTATTTT.

The chain employs TRBV4-2 and TRBJ2-1; TRBD2 matches at 8 bases. CDR1 and CDR2 from the germline V gene are LGHNA and YNFKEQ. V shed 2 bases, J shed 6 bases, and the junction held 9 bases outside the gene matches. The CDR3 has 16 amino acids. The CDR3 bases are TGTGCCAGCAGCCAACGAGCAACGGGGGGGCTCAATGAGCAGTTCTTC. This translates into CASSQRATGGLNEQFF.